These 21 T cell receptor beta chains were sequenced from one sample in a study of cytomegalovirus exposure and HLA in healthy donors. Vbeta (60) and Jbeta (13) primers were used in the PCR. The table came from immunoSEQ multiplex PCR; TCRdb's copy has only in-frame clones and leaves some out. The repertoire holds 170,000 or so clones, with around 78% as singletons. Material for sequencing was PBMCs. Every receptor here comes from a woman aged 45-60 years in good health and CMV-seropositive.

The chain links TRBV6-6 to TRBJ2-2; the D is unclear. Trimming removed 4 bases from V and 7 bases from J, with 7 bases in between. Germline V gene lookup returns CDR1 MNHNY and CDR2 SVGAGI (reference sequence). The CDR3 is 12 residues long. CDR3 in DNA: TGTGCCAGCAGTTTGGGCTACGGGGAGCTGTTTTTT. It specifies CASSLGYGELFF.

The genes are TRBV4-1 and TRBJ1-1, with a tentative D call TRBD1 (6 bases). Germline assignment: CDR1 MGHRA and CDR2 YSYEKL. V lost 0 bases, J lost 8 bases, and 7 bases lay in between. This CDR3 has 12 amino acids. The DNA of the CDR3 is TGCGCCAGCAGCCAAGAAGGGGGAGAAGCTTTCTTT. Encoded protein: CASSQEGGEAFF.

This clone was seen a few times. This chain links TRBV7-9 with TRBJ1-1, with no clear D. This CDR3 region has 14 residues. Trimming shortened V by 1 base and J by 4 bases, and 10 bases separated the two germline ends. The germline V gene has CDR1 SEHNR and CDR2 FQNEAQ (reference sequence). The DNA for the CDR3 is TGTGCCAGCAGCTTAGAATTGGGAGGCACTGAAGCTTTCTTT. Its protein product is CASSLELGGTEAFF.

Here the CDR3 DNA reads TGTGCCAGCATAGACAGCCGTTATGGCTACACCTTC. It encodes CASIDSRYGYTF. The V call is TRBV2, the J call TRBJ1-2; D may be TRBD1 (5 bases). Trimming pared 7 bases from V and 5 bases from J, leaving 11 bases between. Per the germline V gene, CDR1 is SNHLY and CDR2 is FYNNEI. The CDR3 spans 12 residues.

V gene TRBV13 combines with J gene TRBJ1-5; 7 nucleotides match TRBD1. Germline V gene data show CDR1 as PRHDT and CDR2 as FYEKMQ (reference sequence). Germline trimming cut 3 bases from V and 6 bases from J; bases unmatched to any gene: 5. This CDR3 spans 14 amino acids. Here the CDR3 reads CASSFQGEVQPQHF. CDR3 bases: TGTGCCAGCAGCTTCCAGGGGGAGGTTCAGCCCCAGCATTTT.

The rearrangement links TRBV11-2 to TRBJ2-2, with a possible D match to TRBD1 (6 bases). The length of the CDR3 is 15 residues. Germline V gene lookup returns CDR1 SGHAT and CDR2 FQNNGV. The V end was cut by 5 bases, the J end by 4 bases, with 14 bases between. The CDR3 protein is CASSQITGITGELFF. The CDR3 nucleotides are TGTGCCAGCAGCCAAATAACAGGGATCACCGGGGAGCTGTTTTTT.

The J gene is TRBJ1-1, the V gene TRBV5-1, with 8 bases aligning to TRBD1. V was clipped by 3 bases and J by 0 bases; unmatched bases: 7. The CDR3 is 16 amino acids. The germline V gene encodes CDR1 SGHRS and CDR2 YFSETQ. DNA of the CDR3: TGCGCCAGCAGCTACGGGACAGGTGGTATGAACACTGAAGCTTTCTTT. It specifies CASSYGTGGMNTEAFF.

In DNA, the CDR3 is TGTGCCAGCAGCGTAGCCCCAGTCTCCTACGAGCAGTACTTC. The encoded protein is CASSVAPVSYEQYF. The chain joins TRBV9 to TRBJ2-7, with no clear D. V was trimmed by 0 bases and J by 0 bases, leaving 7 bases between them. This CDR3 comprises 14 residues. CDR1 is SGDLS and CDR2 is YYNGEE in the germline V gene.

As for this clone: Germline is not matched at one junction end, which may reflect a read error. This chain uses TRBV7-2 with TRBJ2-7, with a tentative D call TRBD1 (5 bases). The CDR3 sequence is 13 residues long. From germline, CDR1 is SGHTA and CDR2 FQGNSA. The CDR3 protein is CASSLATVGQRDF. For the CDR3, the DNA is TGTGCCAGCAGCTTAGCGACGGTCGGACAAAGGGACTTC. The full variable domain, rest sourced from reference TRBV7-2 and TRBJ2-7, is GAGVSQSPSNKVTEKGKDVELRCDPISGHTALYWYRQSLGQGLEFLIYFQGNSAPDKSGLPSDRFSAERTGGSVSTLTIQRTQQEDSAVYLCASSLATVGQRDFGPGTRLTVT.

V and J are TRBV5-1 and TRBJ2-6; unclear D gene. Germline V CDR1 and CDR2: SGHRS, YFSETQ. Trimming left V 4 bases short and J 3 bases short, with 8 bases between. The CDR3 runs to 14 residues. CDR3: CASSQAFGANVLTF. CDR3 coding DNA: TGCGCCAGCAGCCAAGCCTTTGGGGCCAACGTCCTGACTTTC. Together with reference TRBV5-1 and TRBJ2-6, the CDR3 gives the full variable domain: KAGVTQTPRYLIKTRGQQVTLSCSPISGHRSVSWYQQTPGQGLQFLFEYFSETQRNKGNFPGRFSGRQFSNSRSEMNVSTLELGDSALYLCASSQAFGANVLTFGAGSRLTVL.

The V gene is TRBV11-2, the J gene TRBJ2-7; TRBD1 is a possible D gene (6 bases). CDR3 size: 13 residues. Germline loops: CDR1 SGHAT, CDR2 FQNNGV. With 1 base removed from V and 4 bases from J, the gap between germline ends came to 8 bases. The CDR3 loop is CASSLVQGYEQYF. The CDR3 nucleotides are TGTGCCAGCAGCTTAGTACAGGGTTACGAGCAGTACTTC.

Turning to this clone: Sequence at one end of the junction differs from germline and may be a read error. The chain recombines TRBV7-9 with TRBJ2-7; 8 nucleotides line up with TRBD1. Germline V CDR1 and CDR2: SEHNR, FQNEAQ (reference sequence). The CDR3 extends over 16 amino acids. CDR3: CSSSLDLTGVTYEQYF. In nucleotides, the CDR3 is TGTTCCAGCAGCTTAGATCTGACAGGGGTGACCTACGAGCAGTACTTC.

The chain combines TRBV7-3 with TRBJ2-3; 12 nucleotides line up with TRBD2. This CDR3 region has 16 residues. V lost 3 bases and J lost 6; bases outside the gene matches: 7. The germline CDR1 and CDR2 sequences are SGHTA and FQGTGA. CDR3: CASSFLAGGREDTQYF. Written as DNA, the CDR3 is TGTGCCAGCAGCTTTCTAGCGGGGGGGCGAGAGGATACGCAGTATTTT.

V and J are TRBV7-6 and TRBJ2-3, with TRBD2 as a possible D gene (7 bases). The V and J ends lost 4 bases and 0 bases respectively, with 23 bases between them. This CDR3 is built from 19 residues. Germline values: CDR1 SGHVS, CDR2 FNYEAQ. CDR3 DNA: TGTGCCAGCAGCTGGCGCGGGGGCCCGGAGGATTTAAGCACAGATACGCAGTATTTT. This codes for CASSWRGGPEDLSTDTQYF.

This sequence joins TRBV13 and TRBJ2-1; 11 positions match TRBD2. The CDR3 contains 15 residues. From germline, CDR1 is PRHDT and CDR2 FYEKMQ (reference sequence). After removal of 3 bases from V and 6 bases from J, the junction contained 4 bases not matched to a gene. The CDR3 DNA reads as TGTGCCAGCAGCTTCGATAGCGGGGGGGGCAATGAGCAGTTCTTC. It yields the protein CASSFDSGGGNEQFF.

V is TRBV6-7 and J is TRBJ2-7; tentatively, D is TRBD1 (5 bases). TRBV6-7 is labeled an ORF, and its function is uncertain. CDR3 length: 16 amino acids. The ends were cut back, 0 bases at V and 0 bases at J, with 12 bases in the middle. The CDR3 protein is CASSYSGHLSSYEQYF. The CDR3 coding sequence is TGTGCCAGCAGTTACTCGGGGCATCTGAGCTCCTACGAGCAGTACTTC.

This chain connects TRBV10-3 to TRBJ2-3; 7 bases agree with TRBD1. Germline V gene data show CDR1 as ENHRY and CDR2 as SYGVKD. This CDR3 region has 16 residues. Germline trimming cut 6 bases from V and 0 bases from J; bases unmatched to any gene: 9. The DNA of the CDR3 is TGTGCCATCAGCTCCGGGACAGCTACTAGCACAGATACGCAGTATTTT. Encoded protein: CAISSGTATSTDTQYF.

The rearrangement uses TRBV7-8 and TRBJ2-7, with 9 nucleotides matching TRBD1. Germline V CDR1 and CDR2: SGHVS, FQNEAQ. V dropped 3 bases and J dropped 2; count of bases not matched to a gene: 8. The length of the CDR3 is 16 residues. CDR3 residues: CASSFLPGQGPYEQYF. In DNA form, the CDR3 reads TGTGCCAGCAGCTTTTTACCGGGACAGGGTCCCTACGAGCAGTACTTC.

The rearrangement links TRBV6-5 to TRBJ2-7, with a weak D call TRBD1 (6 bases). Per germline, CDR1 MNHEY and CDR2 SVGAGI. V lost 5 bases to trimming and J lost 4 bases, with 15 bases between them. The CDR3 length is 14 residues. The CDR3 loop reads CASSRPGTTYEQYF. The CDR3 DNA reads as TGTGCCAGCAGTCGTCCTGGGACAACGTACGAGCAGTACTTC.

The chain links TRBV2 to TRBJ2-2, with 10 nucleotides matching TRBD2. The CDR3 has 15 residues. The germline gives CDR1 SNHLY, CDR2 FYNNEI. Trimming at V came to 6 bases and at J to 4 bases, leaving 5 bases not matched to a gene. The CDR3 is CASRSGGAATGELFF. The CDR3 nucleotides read TGTGCCAGCAGGAGCGGGGGGGCCGCCACCGGGGAGCTGTTTTTT.

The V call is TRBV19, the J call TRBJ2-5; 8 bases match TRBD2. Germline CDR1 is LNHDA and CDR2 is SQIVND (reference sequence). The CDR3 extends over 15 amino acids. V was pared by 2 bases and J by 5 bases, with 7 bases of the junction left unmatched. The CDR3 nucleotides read TGTGCCAGTAGTATACCCGGGGGGGCTCGTGAGACCCAGTACTTC. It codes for CASSIPGGARETQYF.